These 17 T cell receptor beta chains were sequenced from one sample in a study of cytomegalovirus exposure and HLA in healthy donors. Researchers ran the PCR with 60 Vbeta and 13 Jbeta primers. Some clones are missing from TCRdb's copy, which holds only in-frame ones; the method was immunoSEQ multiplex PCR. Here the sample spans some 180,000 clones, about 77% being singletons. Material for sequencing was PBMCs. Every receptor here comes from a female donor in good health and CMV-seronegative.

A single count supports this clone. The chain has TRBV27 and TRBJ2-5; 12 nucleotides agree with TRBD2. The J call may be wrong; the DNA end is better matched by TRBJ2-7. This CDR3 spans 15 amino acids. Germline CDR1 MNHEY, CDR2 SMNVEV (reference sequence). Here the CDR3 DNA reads TGTGCCAGCAATCCCGGGACTAGCGGGCACTACGAGCAGTACTTC. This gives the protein CASNPGTSGHYEQYF.

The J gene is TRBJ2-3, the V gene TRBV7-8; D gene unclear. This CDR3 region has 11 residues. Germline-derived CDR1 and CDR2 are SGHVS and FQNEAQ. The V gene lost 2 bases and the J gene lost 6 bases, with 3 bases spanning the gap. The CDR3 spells CASSLQDTQYF. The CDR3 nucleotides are TGTGCCAGCAGCTTACAGGATACGCAGTATTTT. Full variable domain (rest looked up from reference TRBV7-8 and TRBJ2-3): GAGVSQSPRYKVAKRGQDVALRCDPISGHVSLFWYQQALGQGPEFLTYFQNEAQLDKSGLPSDRFFAERPEGSVSTLKIQRTQQEDSAVYLCASSLQDTQYFGPGTRLTVL.

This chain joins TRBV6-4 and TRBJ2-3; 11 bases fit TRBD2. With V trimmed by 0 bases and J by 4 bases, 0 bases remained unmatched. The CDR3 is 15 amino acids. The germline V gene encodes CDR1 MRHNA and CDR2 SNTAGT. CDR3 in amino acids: CASSDSSGGADTQYF. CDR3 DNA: TGTGCCAGCAGTGACTCTAGCGGGGGGGCAGATACGCAGTATTTT.

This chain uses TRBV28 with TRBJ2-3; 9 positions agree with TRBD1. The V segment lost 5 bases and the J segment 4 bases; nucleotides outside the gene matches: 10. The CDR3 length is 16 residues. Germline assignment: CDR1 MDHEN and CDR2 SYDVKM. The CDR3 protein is CASSGGQGGYSDTQYF. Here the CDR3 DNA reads TGTGCCAGCAGTGGGGGACAGGGAGGTTATTCAGATACGCAGTATTTT. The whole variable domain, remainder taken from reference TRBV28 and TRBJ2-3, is DVKVTQSSRYLVKRTGEKVFLECVQDMDHENMFWYRQDPGLGLRLIYFSYDVKMKEKGDIPEGYSVSREKKERFSLILESASTNQTSMYLCASSGGQGGYSDTQYFGPGTRLTVL.

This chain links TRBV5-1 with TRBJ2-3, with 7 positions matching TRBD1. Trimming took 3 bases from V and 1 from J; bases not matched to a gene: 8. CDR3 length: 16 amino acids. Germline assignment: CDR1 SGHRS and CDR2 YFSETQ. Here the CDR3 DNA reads TGCGCCAGCAGCTATAACGCCGGGACAGGCACAGATACGCAGTATTTT. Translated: CASSYNAGTGTDTQYF.

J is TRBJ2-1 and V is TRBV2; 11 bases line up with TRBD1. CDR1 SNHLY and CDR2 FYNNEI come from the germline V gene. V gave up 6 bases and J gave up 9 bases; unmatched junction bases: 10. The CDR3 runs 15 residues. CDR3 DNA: TGTGCCAGCAGCGAGGACAGGGGGCAATGGGGTGAGCAGTTCTTC. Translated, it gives CASSEDRGQWGEQFF.

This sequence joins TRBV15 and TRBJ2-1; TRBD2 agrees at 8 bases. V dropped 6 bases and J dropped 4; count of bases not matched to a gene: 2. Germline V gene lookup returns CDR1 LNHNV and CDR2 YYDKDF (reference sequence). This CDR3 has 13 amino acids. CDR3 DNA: TGTGCCACCAGAGCTAGCGGGTACAATGAGCAGTTCTTC. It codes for CATRASGYNEQFF.

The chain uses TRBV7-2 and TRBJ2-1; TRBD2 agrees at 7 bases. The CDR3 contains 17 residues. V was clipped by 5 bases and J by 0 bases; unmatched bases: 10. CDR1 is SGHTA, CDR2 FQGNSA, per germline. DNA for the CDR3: TGTGCCAGCAGCCGCTCCGGACTAGTCTACTCCTACAATGAGCAGTTCTTC. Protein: CASSRSGLVYSYNEQFF.

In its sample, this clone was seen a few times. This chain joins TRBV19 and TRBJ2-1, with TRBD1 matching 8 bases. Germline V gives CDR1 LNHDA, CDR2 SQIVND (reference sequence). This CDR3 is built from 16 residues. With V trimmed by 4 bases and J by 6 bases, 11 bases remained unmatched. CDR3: CASSTYRGSEGNEQFF. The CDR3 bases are TGTGCCAGTAGTACCTACAGGGGGTCGGAGGGCAATGAGCAGTTCTTC.

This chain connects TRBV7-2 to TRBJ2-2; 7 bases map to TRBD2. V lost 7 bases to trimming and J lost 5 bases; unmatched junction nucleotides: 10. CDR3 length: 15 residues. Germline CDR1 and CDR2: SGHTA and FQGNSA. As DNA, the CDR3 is TGTGCCAGCAACCCCGGGCAGGGAGGGACCGGGGAGCTGTTTTTT. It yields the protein CASNPGQGGTGELFF.

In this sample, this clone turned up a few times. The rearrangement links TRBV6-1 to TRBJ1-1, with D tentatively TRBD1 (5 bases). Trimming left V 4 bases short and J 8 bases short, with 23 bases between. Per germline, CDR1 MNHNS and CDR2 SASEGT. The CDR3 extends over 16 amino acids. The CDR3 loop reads CASSGGPPDTTREAFF. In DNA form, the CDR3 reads TGTGCCAGCAGTGGTGGCCCCCCGGACACCACAAGGGAAGCTTTCTTT.

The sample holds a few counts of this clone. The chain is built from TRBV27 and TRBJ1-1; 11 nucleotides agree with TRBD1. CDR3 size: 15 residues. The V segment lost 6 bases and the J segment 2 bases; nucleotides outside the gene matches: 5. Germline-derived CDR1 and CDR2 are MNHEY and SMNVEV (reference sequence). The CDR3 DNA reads TGTGCCAGCAGACCCGGACAGGGGGCTAACACTGAAGCTTTCTTT. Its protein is CASRPGQGANTEAFF.

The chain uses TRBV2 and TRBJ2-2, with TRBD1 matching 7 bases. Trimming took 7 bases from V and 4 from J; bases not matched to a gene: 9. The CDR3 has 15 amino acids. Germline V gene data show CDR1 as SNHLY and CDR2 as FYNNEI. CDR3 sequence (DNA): TGTGCCAGCACTAGGACAGGACTGTCCACCGGGGAGCTGTTTTTT. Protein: CASTRTGLSTGELFF.

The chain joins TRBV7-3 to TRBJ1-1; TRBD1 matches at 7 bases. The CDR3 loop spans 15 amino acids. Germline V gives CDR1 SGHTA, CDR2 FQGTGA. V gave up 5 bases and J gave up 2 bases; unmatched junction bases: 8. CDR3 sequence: CASSPNRGPNTEAFF. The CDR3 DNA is TGTGCCAGCAGCCCAAACAGGGGACCCAACACTGAAGCTTTCTTT. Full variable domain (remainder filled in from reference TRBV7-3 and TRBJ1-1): GAGVSQTPSNKVTEKGKYVELRCDPISGHTALYWYRQSLGQGPEFLIYFQGTGAADDSGLPNDRFFAVRPEGSVSTLKIQRTERGDSAVYLCASSPNRGPNTEAFFGQGTRLTVV.

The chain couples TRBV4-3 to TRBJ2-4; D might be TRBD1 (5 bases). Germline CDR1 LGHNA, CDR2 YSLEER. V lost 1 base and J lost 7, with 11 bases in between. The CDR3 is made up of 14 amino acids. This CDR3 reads CASSQGPGRNIQYF. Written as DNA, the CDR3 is TGCGCCAGCAGCCAAGGCCCAGGGCGGAACATTCAGTACTTC.

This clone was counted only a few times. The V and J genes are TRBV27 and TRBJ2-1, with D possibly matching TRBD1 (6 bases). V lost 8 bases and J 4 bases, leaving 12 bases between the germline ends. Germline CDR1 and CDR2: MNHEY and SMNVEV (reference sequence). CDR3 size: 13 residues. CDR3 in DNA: TGTGCCAGCGGATGGGACAATTACAATGAGCAGTTCTTC. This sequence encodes CASGWDNYNEQFF.

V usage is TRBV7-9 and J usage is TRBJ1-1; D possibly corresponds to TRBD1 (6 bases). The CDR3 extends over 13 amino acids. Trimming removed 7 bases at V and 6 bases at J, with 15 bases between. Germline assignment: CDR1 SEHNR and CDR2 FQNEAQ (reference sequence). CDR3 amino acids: CASTRGGGPEAFF. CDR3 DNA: TGTGCCAGCACCCGGGGCGGGGGCCCTGAAGCTTTCTTT.